The clone carrying this T cell receptor (beta chain) was counted at least ten times. Antigen specificity is unknown. TCRdb used MiXCR to reprocess the 5' RACE reads, holding one entry per CDR3 protein. This sample carries more than 400,000 distinct CDR3 sequences, roughly 5.3% of them seen once, and the ten largest clones take roughly 3.2%. This sample is drawn from a study of CD8 T cells in ankylosing spondylitis. Findings of the study overall: According to the report, clones linked to the disease were significantly enriched in matched synovial fluid samples taken from ankylosing spondylitis patients. What seemed typical of ankylosing spondylitis blood was a TCR beta motif built from eight highly homologous variants. Some of these motif variants have turned up before, in reports on reactive arthritis synovial fluid and blood.

This CDR3 spans 15 amino acids. Trimming left V 1 base short and J 5 bases short, with 15 bases between. Germline loops: CDR1 MNHEY, CDR2 SMNVEV (reference sequence). The specimen sequenced was blood, either unsorted or a sorted T cell fraction (not recorded which). This sequence was found in a male donor with ankylosing spondylitis. J is TRBJ2-7 and V is TRBV27; D gene unclear. The CDR3 reads CASSLFLGQPDEQYF. The DNA for the CDR3 is TGTGCCAGCAGTTTATTTTTAGGTCAACCGGACGAGCAGTACTTC.